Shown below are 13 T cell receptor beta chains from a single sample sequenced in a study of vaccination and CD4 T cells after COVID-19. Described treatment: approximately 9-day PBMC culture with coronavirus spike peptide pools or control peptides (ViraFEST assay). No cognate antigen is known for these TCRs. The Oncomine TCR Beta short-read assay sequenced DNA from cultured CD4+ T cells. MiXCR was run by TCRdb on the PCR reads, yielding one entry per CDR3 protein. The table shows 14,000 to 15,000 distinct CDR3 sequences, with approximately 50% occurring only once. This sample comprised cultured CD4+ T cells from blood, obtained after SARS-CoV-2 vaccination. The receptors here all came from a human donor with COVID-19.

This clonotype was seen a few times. CDR3 coding DNA: TGCAGTGCCCCTCAGGGGAATAGCAATCAGCCCCAGCATTTT. It encodes CSAPQGNSNQPQHF. This chain uses TRBV20-1 with TRBJ1-5; perhaps TRBD1 as D (6 bases). The CDR3 loop spans 14 amino acids. CDR1 and CDR2 from the germline V gene are DFQATT and SNEGSKA (reference sequence). Deletions cut 6 bases from V and 0 bases from J, with 12 bases between.

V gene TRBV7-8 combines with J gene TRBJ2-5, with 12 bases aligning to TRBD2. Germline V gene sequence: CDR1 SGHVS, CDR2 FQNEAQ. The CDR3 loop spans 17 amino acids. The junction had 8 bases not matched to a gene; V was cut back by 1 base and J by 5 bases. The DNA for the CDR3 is TGTGCCAGCAGCTTAGAGCTAGCGGGGGGGTCCTGGGAGACCCAGTACTTC. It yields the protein CASSLELAGGSWETQYF.

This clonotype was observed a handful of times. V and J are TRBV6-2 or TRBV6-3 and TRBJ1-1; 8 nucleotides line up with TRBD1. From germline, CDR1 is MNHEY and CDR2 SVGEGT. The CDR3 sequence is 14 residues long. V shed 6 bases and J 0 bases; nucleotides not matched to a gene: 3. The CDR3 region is CASRGTGLNTEAFF. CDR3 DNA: TGTGCCAGCAGAGGGACAGGCCTGAACACTGAAGCTTTCTTT.

CDR3 sequence: CASSLKGLAIGELFF. CDR3 bases: TGTGCCAGCAGCTTAAAGGGACTAGCAATCGGGGAGCTGTTTTTT. This sequence joins TRBV7-2 and TRBJ2-2, with TRBD2 matching 9 bases. V lost 2 bases, J lost 7 bases, and 5 bases stayed unmatched. Looked up from germline, CDR1 is SGHTA and CDR2 is FQGNSA. This CDR3 has 15 residues.

This CDR3 reads CASTRLAPGELFF. The CDR3 nucleotides are TGTGCCAGCACCCGACTAGCTCCCGGGGAGCTGTTTTTT. V is TRBV12-3 or TRBV12-4 and J is TRBJ2-2, with 7 nucleotides matching TRBD2. With V trimmed by 7 bases and J by 6 bases, 5 bases remained unmatched. The CDR3 is made up of 13 amino acids.

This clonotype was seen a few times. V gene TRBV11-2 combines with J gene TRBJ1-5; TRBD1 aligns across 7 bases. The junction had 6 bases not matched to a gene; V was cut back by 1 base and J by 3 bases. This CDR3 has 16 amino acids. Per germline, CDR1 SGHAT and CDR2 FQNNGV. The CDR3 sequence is CASSLGQGGFNQPQHF. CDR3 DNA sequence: TGTGCCAGCAGCTTAGGACAAGGGGGCTTCAATCAGCCCCAGCATTTT.

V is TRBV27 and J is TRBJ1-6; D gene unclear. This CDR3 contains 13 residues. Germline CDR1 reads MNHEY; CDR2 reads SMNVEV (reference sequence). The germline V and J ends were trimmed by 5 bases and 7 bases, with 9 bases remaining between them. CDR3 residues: CASSPPGNSPLHF. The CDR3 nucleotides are TGTGCCAGCAGTCCCCCGGGGAATTCACCCCTCCACTTT.

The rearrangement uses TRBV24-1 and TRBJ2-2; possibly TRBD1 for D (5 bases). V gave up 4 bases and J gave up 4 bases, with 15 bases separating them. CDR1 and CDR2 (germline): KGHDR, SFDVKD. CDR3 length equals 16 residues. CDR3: CATSDRGHPITGELFF. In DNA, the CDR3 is TGTGCCACCAGTGACCGAGGACACCCGATCACCGGGGAGCTGTTTTTT.

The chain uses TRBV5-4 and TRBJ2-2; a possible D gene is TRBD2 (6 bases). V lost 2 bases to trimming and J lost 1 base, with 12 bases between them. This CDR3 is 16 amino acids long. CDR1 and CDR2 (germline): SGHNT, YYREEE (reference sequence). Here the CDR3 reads CASSLPGLLNTGELFF. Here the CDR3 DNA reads TGTGCCAGCAGCTTACCGGGACTCTTGAACACCGGGGAGCTGTTTTTT.

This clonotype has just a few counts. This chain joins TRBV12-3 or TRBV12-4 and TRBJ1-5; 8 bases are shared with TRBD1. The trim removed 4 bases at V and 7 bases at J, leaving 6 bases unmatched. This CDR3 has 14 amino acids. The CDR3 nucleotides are TGTGCCAGCAGTTCAGACAGGGGTGAGCAGCCCCAGCATTTT. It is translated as CASSSDRGEQPQHF.

CDR3 nucleotides: TGTGCCAGCAGTTTAGACCGGGGAGGCAATCAGCCCCAGCATTTT. As protein: CASSLDRGGNQPQHF. The genes are TRBV12-3 or TRBV12-4 and TRBJ1-5; D gene uncertain. This CDR3 has 15 amino acids. V lost 1 base and J lost 2, with 9 bases in between.

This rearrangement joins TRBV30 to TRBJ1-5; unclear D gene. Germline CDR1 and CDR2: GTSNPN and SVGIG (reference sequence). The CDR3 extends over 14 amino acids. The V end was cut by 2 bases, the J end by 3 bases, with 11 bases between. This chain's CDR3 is CAWSFDGNNQPQHF. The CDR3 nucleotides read TGTGCCTGGAGTTTTGACGGGAACAATCAGCCCCAGCATTTT.

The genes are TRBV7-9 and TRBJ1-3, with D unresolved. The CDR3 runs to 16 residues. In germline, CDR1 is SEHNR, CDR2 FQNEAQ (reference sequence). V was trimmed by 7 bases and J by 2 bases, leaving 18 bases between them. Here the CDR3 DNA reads TGTGCCAGCAACCGAAAGCAGACGGATGCTGGAAACACCATATATTTT. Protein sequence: CASNRKQTDAGNTIYF.